Listed below are T cell receptor beta chains from one sample, sequenced in a study of OX40 agonist ivuxolimab in advanced cancers. The method was immunoSEQ multiplex PCR; TCRdb's version includes in-frame clones alone and lacks a portion of them. The sample has tens of thousands of clones; roughly 80% are singletons. The source material was CD4+ or CD8+ T cells sorted from blood, sampled in a trial of the OX40 agonist ivuxolimab. These receptors all come from an adult with an advanced solid tumor such as melanoma, head and neck, liver or kidney cancer. Each CDR3 is given with its conserved first and last residue. The order of the fields is V gene, D gene, J gene, CDR3 length, CDR3 DNA, CDR3 protein. D genes are given only for firm matches.

v_gene: TRBV6-5; d_gene: TRBD1; j_gene: TRBJ2-3; len: 15; CDR3nt: TGTGCCAGCAGTCCCGGGACAGGGTTTGGAGATACGCAGTATTTT; CDR3aa: CASSPGTGFGDTQYF
v_gene: TRBV27; d_gene: NA; j_gene: TRBJ2-1; len: 14; CDR3nt: TGTGCCAGCAGTTTAGCCAGGTACTACAATGAGCAGTTCTTC; CDR3aa: CASSLARYYNEQFF
v_gene: TRBV7-2; d_gene: NA; j_gene: TRBJ1-2; len: 13; CDR3nt: TGTGCCAGCAAACCTGGACCGATCTATGGCTACACCTTC; CDR3aa: CASKPGPIYGYTF
v_gene: TRBV5-6; d_gene: NA; j_gene: TRBJ2-3; len: 15; CDR3nt: TGTGCCAGCAGCGTGGTAGGGGCACTCACAGATACGCAGTATTTT; CDR3aa: CASSVVGALTDTQYF
v_gene: TRBV11-3; d_gene: NA; j_gene: TRBJ1-2; len: 11; CDR3nt: TGTGCCAGCAGCGCTAACTATGGCTACACCTTC; CDR3aa: CASSANYGYTF
v_gene: TRBV27; d_gene: TRBD1; j_gene: TRBJ2-2; len: 15; CDR3nt: TGTGCCAGCAGTCCCGGGGACAGGTACACCGGGGAGCTGTTTTTT; CDR3aa: CASSPGDRYTGELFF
v_gene: TRBV6-5; d_gene: NA; j_gene: TRBJ1-4; len: 16; CDR3nt: TGTGCCAGCAGTTACTCGTCTAGGCCAACTAATGAAAAACTGTTTTTT; CDR3aa: CASSYSSRPTNEKLFF
v_gene: TRBV29-1; d_gene: NA; j_gene: TRBJ1-2; len: 11; CDR3nt: TGCAGCGTTGAAGGGTTCGGCGGCTACACCTTC; CDR3aa: CSVEGFGGYTF
v_gene: TRBV11-2; d_gene: NA; j_gene: TRBJ2-7; len: 16; CDR3nt: TGTGCCAGCAGCTCCAAGGGGGGGGGAAGCTCCTACGAGCAGTACTTC; CDR3aa: CASSSKGGGSSYEQYF
v_gene: TRBV30; d_gene: NA; j_gene: TRBJ1-6; len: 16; CDR3nt: TGTGCCTGGAGAGCACAGGGTCAGAGCTATAATTCACCCCTCCACTTT; CDR3aa: CAWRAQGQSYNSPLHF